This T cell receptor (beta chain) was documented in a study of early T cells in non-severe SARS-CoV-2 infection. Study details: Sequencing of bulk RNA from unsorted whole blood was done, without chain pairing. Study-level findings and limits: Anti-spike CD8 responses were favored by VDJdb matching, which missed private and CD4 specificities.

Unique molecular identifiers were added to individual cDNA molecules. TCRdb passed the 5' RACE reads through MiXCR, listing each CDR3 protein once. The repertoire holds tens of thousands of distinct CDR3 sequences, 5.9% seen once, with around 5% in the top ten. The CDR3 runs 11 residues. The V and J ends lost 8 bases and 10 bases respectively, with 12 bases between them. The germline V gene encodes CDR1 MNHNY and CDR2 SVGAGI (reference sequence). Many counts were recorded for this clonotype. Its antigen is not known. This clonotype was sampled from an adult who was a healthcare worker with PCR-confirmed SARS-CoV-2 infection or an uninfected control (not recorded which). Sequenced material: whole blood. This sequence joins TRBV6-6 and TRBJ2-1, with unresolved D. Here the CDR3 reads CASLGVGEQFF. The CDR3 bases are TGTGCCAGCCTTGGCGTGGGCGAGCAGTTCTTC.